This TCR beta chain emerged from a study of beta chain features in type 1 diabetes. Broader study findings: Significant though moderate, a shortening of TCRB CDR3s appeared in all four CD4+ subsets of Type 1 diabetes patients. No resolution was reached here on whether HLA type influences TCRB rearrangement.

Notes on this clone: No antigen is known for it.

As every portion of the isolated RNA was reverse transcribed, the sequencing read expressed TCRB transcripts. Some clones are missing from TCRdb's copy, which holds only in-frame ones; the method was immunoSEQ multiplex PCR. This table holds a few hundred thousand clones, around 16% found once. Per germline, CDR1 SQVTM and CDR2 ANQGSEA. The CDR3 is made up of 13 amino acids. V was cut by 8 bases and J by 5 bases, with 17 bases left in between. This clonotype originated in a man aged 25 to 45 with type 1 diabetes. The specimen sequenced was naive CD4+ T cells from blood. The chain carries TRBV29-1 and TRBJ2-3; D perhaps matches TRBD1 (7 bases). CDR3 coding DNA: TGCAGCAACCGAATCCAGGGGGGAGATACGCAGTATTTT. Translating it yields CSNRIQGGDTQYF.